These 23 T cell receptor beta chains originate from one sample sequenced in a study of shared clonotypes between healthy human individuals. Profiled with immunoSEQ multiplex PCR; TCRdb holds only in-frame clones, not every one. The table lists more than 1 million clones, 70% to 80% of them singletons, with around 0.47% in the top ten. The sample was memory CD4+ T cells from PBMCs. The subset here: CD45RA-negative fraction. These receptors all come from a young man in good health. Some clones in this sample may be carry-over from other donors' samples.

The chain uses TRBV2 and TRBJ1-5; possibly TRBD1 for D (5 bases). This CDR3 region has 16 residues. CDR1 is SNHLY and CDR2 is FYNNEI in the germline V gene. With 3 bases removed from V and 3 bases from J, the gap between germline ends came to 15 bases. The CDR3 nucleotides read TGTGCCAGCAGTGAGGTTCTGGGGGGGATCAATCAGCCCCAGCATTTT. It codes for CASSEVLGGINQPQHF.

This clone was counted only a few times. Other DNA variants within this sample encode the same CDR3. The chain combines TRBV25-1 with TRBJ1-2; 8 bases map to TRBD1. Trimming removed 4 bases from V and 4 bases from J; junction bases left unmatched: 2. The length of the CDR3 is 13 residues. The germline V gene encodes CDR1 MGHDK and CDR2 SYGVNS. CDR3 in DNA: TGTGCCAGCAGTGCAGGGGGCGGCTATGGCTACACCTTC. Amino acid sequence: CASSAGGGYGYTF.

This clone was recorded once. With a much larger clone just one base away, this may be a read error. The V call is TRBV13, the J call TRBJ2-3; D is unresolved. The length of the CDR3 is 12 residues. Per the germline V gene, CDR1 is PRHDT and CDR2 is FYEKMQ (reference sequence). V dropped 1 base and J dropped 4 bases, with 3 bases sitting between them. The CDR3 loop reads CASSLVADTQYF. The CDR3 bases are TGTGCCAGCAGCTTAGTTGCAGATACGCAGTATTTT. The full variable domain, rest sourced from reference TRBV13 and TRBJ2-3, is AAGVIQSPRHLIKEKRETATLKCYPIPRHDTVYWYQQGPGQDPQFLISFYEKMQSDKGSIPDRFSAQQFSDYHSELNMSSLELGDSALYFCASSLVADTQYFGPGTRLTVL.

The chain combines TRBV15 with TRBJ2-5, with D tentatively TRBD2 (6 bases). Trimming took 4 bases from V and 5 from J, leaving 14 bases between them. This CDR3 comprises 14 residues. From germline, CDR1 is LNHNV and CDR2 YYDKDF (reference sequence). For the CDR3, the DNA is TGTGCCACCAGCAAAAACCCGGGGAGGGAGACCCAGTACTTC. Protein product: CATSKNPGRETQYF.

V gene TRBV7-2 combines with J gene TRBJ2-1; TRBD1 matches 7 bases. The V segment lost 2 bases and the J segment 5 bases; nucleotides outside the gene matches: 9. The CDR3 is 16 residues long. The germline CDR1 and CDR2 sequences are SGHTA and FQGNSA. CDR3 residues: CASSLYAQGVDNEQFF. CDR3 DNA: TGTGCCAGCAGCTTATATGCCCAGGGGGTGGACAATGAGCAGTTCTTC.

The chain has TRBV30 and TRBJ1-4; D possibly corresponds to TRBD1 (5 bases). V was trimmed by 0 bases and J by 5 bases, leaving 7 bases between them. Germline assignment: CDR1 GTSNPN and CDR2 SVGIG (reference sequence). This CDR3 has 13 residues. The CDR3 region is CAWSVRGNEKLFF. CDR3 sequence (DNA): TGTGCCTGGAGTGTACGGGGGAATGAAAAACTGTTTTTT.

The chain recombines TRBV5-6 with TRBJ2-1; D might be TRBD1 or TRBD2, each matching 5 bases. Trimming cost V 4 bases and J 4 bases, with 18 bases left between them. This CDR3 contains 16 residues. The germline V gene encodes CDR1 SGHDT and CDR2 YYEEEE. The CDR3 is CASSPLRGAVYNEQFF. The CDR3 bases are TGTGCCAGCAGCCCCTTGCGAGGGGCGGTTTACAATGAGCAGTTCTTC.

The CDR3 reads CASSLAGVGHVGTEAFF. In DNA, the CDR3 is TGCGCCAGCAGCTTGGCCGGGGTAGGCCACGTCGGGACTGAAGCTTTCTTT. V is TRBV5-1 and J is TRBJ1-1; no definite D call. CDR3 length: 17 residues. Germline CDR1 SGHRS, CDR2 YFSETQ. Between the trimmed V and J ends, which lost 0 bases and 5 bases, there was a span of 20 bases.

The chain joins TRBV30 to TRBJ2-1; TRBD2 is a possible D gene (7 bases). Germline loops: CDR1 GTSNPN, CDR2 SVGIG (reference sequence). The CDR3 loop spans 18 amino acids. V lost 5 bases to trimming and J lost 6 bases, with 29 bases between them. The CDR3: CAWPPRGGDWNLINEQFF. The CDR3 bases are TGTGCCTGGCCTCCACGAGGGGGGGACTGGAACTTAATCAATGAGCAGTTCTTC.

This chain joins TRBV9 and TRBJ2-5; TRBD2 matches 13 bases. Unmatched junction bases numbered 0, after V lost 7 bases and J lost 3 bases. This CDR3 spans 13 amino acids. From germline, CDR1 is SGDLS and CDR2 YYNGEE. Here the CDR3 reads CASGLAGEETQYF. The CDR3 DNA sequence: TGTGCCAGCGGACTAGCGGGAGAAGAGACCCAGTACTTC.

This rearrangement joins TRBV28 to TRBJ1-2, with 7 bases aligning to TRBD1. Germline trimming cut 4 bases from V and 4 bases from J; bases unmatched to any gene: 6. The CDR3 contains 14 residues. Germline loops: CDR1 MDHEN, CDR2 SYDVKM. As DNA, the CDR3 is TGTGCCAGCAGTTCAGGACAGGCTACCTATGGCTACACCTTC. This codes for CASSSGQATYGYTF.

This chain links TRBV5-1 with TRBJ2-7, with 8 positions matching TRBD1. The CDR3 length is 18 residues. The J segment lost 6 bases and the V segment lost 4 bases, leaving 21 bases of the junction unmatched. Per the germline V gene, CDR1 is SGHRS and CDR2 is YFSETQ. The CDR3 bases are TGCGCCAGCAGCGGGCGGGGACAGGCCCTCATCCAAGAGGCCGAGCAGTACTTC. It translates to CASSGRGQALIQEAEQYF. The full variable domain, its missing parts supplied by reference TRBV5-1 and TRBJ2-7, is KAGVTQTPRYLIKTRGQQVTLSCSPISGHRSVSWYQQTPGQGLQFLFEYFSETQRNKGNFPGRFSGRQFSNSRSEMNVSTLELGDSALYLCASSGRGQALIQEAEQYFGPGTRLTVT.

This sequence joins TRBV27 and TRBJ2-6, with no clear D. The CDR3 is 17 residues long. V was pared by 2 bases and J by 3 bases, with 14 bases between. From germline, CDR1 is MNHEY and CDR2 SMNVEV (reference sequence). Here the CDR3 DNA reads TGTGCCAGCAGTTTAACAAGGGTGGGCGGTGGGGCCAACGTCCTGACTTTC. This encodes CASSLTRVGGGANVLTF. The full variable domain, completed using reference TRBV27 and TRBJ2-6, is EAQVTQNPRYLITVTGKKLTVTCSQNMNHEYMSWYRQDPGLGLRQIYYSMNVEVTDKGDVPEGYKVSRKEKRNFPLILESPSPNQTSLYFCASSLTRVGGGANVLTFGAGSRLTVL.

This clone appeared a single time. This rearrangement joins TRBV7-7 to TRBJ2-5, with 11 bases aligning to TRBD1. This CDR3 comprises 15 residues. From germline, CDR1 is SSHAT and CDR2 FNYEAQ (reference sequence). With V trimmed by 4 bases and J by 5 bases, 6 bases remained unmatched. CDR3 loop: CASSSDRGLFETQYF. CDR3 nucleotides: TGTGCCAGCAGCTCGGACAGGGGGCTCTTCGAGACCCAGTACTTC.

The V call is TRBV27, the J call TRBJ2-7; D is perhaps TRBD2 (6 bases). Trimming stripped 2 bases from V and 3 bases from J, with 11 bases between. The CDR3 extends over 14 amino acids. Germline loops: CDR1 MNHEY, CDR2 SMNVEV (reference sequence). DNA for the CDR3: TGTGCCAGCAGTTTAGTACCAGCGGGCTACGAGCAGTACTTC. This translates into CASSLVPAGYEQYF.

The chain uses TRBV28 and TRBJ1-2, with unresolved D. Trimming stripped 4 bases from V and 10 bases from J, with 25 bases between. The CDR3 length is 16 residues. CDR1 and CDR2 (germline): MDHEN, SYDVKM. CDR3 bases: TGTGCCAGCAGTTCCCTCCTAAGGACTGTCTCGGTTGCCTACACCTTC. Its protein product is CASSSLLRTVSVAYTF.

The chain is built from TRBV5-4 and TRBJ1-2; the D is unclear. From germline, CDR1 is SGHNT and CDR2 YYREEE (reference sequence). CDR3 length: 12 residues. The V end lost 0 bases, the J end lost 10 bases, and 10 bases lay between the germline ends. The CDR3: CASSLAVPPYTF. For the CDR3, the DNA is TGTGCCAGCAGCTTGGCCGTCCCCCCCTACACCTTC.

The chain combines TRBV25-1 with TRBJ2-3; D unclear. Germline assignment: CDR1 MGHDK and CDR2 SYGVNS. CDR3 length: 12 residues. Trimming pared 8 bases from V and 6 bases from J, leaving 12 bases between. The CDR3 protein is CASSPGWDTQYF. The CDR3 DNA reads as TGTGCCAGCTCCCCCGGGTGGGATACGCAGTATTTT. Looking up the rest from reference TRBV25-1 and TRBJ2-3 gives the full variable domain: EADIYQTPRYLVIGTGKKITLECSQTMGHDKMYWYQQDPGMELHLIHYSYGVNSTEKGDLSSESTVSRIRTEHFPLTLESARPSHTSQYLCASSPGWDTQYFGPGTRLTVL.

This clone was seen only a few times. The chain links TRBV10-1 to TRBJ2-7, with 7 bases lining up with TRBD1. Germline assignment: CDR1 WNHNN and CDR2 SYGVQD (reference sequence). CDR3 length equals 13 residues. Trimming cost V 3 bases and J 6 bases; bases outside gene matches: 5. The CDR3 loop is CASSEVTGTEQYF. The CDR3, as DNA: TGCGCCAGCAGTGAAGTGACAGGGACCGAGCAGTACTTC.

The chain has TRBV10-3 and TRBJ1-4; 8 positions match TRBD1. The V gene's germline CDR1 is ENHRY and CDR2 SYGVKD. V was clipped by 6 bases and J by 4 bases; unmatched bases: 4. The CDR3 has 14 amino acids. In DNA form, the CDR3 reads TGTGCCATCAGCTCGGACAGGGATAATGAAAAACTGTTTTTT. Its translation is CAISSDRDNEKLFF.

This chain joins TRBV7-2 and TRBJ1-4; D possibly corresponds to TRBD1 (5 bases). With 5 bases removed from V and 2 bases from J, the gap between germline ends came to 15 bases. Germline V gene lookup returns CDR1 SGHTA and CDR2 FQGNSA. The CDR3 totals 16 residues. The CDR3 DNA reads as TGTGCCAGCAGCCGATCCGCGGCAGGGACTAATGAAAAACTGTTTTTT. Amino acid sequence: CASSRSAAGTNEKLFF.

The chain is built from TRBV28 and TRBJ2-1; 9 bases fit TRBD2. The junction had 13 bases not matched to a gene; V was cut back by 3 bases and J by 4 bases. This CDR3 comprises 18 residues. The germline V gene has CDR1 MDHEN and CDR2 SYDVKM. The CDR3 bases are TGTGCCAGCAGTTTTTTAAGACTAGCGGACCCAATTTACAATGAGCAGTTCTTC. It translates to CASSFLRLADPIYNEQFF. Complete variable domain (other parts from reference TRBV28 and TRBJ2-1): DVKVTQSSRYLVKRTGEKVFLECVQDMDHENMFWYRQDPGLGLRLIYFSYDVKMKEKGDIPEGYSVSREKKERFSLILESASTNQTSMYLCASSFLRLADPIYNEQFFGPGTRLTVL.

The rearrangement joins TRBV18 to TRBJ1-1; 8 positions agree with TRBD1. The CDR3 extends over 17 amino acids. The V and J ends lost 5 bases and 0 bases, in that order; junction bases with no gene match: 11. CDR1 and CDR2 from the germline V gene are KGHSH and LQKENI. The CDR3 loop is CASSSLSTGVMNTEAFF. In DNA, the CDR3 is TGTGCCAGCTCATCTTTATCGACAGGGGTAATGAACACTGAAGCTTTCTTT.